This entry concerns a single T cell receptor (beta chain). This sample stems from a study of PD-1 blockade in classical Hodgkin lymphoma. Trimming left V 8 bases short and J 2 bases short, with 6 bases between. The CDR3 contains 11 residues. The germline gives CDR1 LNHNV, CDR2 YYDKDF (reference sequence). Assay: immunoSEQ multiplex PCR; the TCRdb copy retains only in-frame clones and omits some. The data contain some 100,000 clones, around 89% of them seen just once; the ten biggest clones take up around 6.6%. Each and every patient relapsed after autologous stem cell transplantation, and patients got differing brentuximab vedotin exposure.

This TCR was sampled from a human donor with classical Hodgkin lymphoma. V and J are TRBV15 and TRBJ1-1; D gene uncertain. The sample here was peripheral blood mononuclear cells (PBMCs), taken before the second cycle of nivolumab. The chain's CDR3 is CATALNTEAFF. DNA of the CDR3: TGTGCCACCGCGCTCAACACTGAAGCTTTCTTT.